The 17 T cell receptor beta chains below were found in one sample sequenced in a study of blood T cell repertoires in COVID-19. The data were produced by immunoSEQ multiplex PCR, yet TCRdb's version contains in-frame clones alone and is incomplete. Here the sample spans 250,000 or so clones, 70% to 85% being singletons. The specimen was peripheral blood. These receptors originate from a woman aged 80 or over with acute or convalescent COVID-19.

The V and J genes are TRBV5-4 and TRBJ2-3, with 10 bases identical to TRBD2. V lost 4 bases and J lost 4; bases outside the gene matches: 9. The CDR3 runs to 16 residues. Germline-derived CDR1 and CDR2 are SGHNT and YYREEE (reference sequence). The CDR3 loop is CASSQKAGGLADTQYF. For the CDR3, the DNA is TGTGCCAGCAGCCAAAAAGCGGGGGGGCTTGCAGATACGCAGTATTTT.

The rearrangement joins TRBV5-6 to TRBJ1-3; D remains ambiguous. V lost 2 bases and J lost 0, with 9 bases in between. This CDR3 is built from 15 residues. From germline, CDR1 is SGHDT and CDR2 YYEEEE. CDR3 residues: CASSFGRPSGNTIYF. CDR3 in DNA: TGTGCCAGCAGCTTCGGGAGGCCCTCTGGAAACACCATATATTTT.

This clone has just a few counts. The chain recombines TRBV6-2 or TRBV6-3 with TRBJ2-2; D may be TRBD2 (6 bases). CDR3 length: 17 residues. CDR1 is MNHEY and CDR2 is SVGEGT in the germline V gene. V shed 0 bases and J shed 0 bases, with 11 bases lying between them. The CDR3 protein is CASSYSIGGTNTGELFF. The CDR3 DNA is TGTGCCAGCAGTTACTCTATCGGGGGAACGAACACCGGGGAGCTGTTTTTT.

This clone showed up many times. The chain links TRBV5-6 to TRBJ1-5; weak D call: TRBD1 (6 bases). With 4 bases removed from V and 5 bases from J, the gap between germline ends came to 16 bases. Germline V gene sequence: CDR1 SGHDT, CDR2 YYEEEE. There are 15 residues in the CDR3. CDR3 in amino acids: CASSLRQAGHQPQHF. The DNA for the CDR3 is TGTGCCAGCAGCCTCCGACAGGCGGGCCATCAGCCCCAGCATTTT.

V and J are TRBV7-8 and TRBJ1-5; D unclear. CDR3 size: 14 residues. The germline V gene has CDR1 SGHVS and CDR2 FQNEAQ. Trimming shortened V by 1 base and J by 4 bases, and 8 bases separated the two germline ends. The CDR3 DNA reads TGTGCCAGCAGCTTAGTAAGACAAAATCAGCCCCAGCATTTT. This codes for CASSLVRQNQPQHF.

This chain connects TRBV4-1 to TRBJ2-2, with 12 bases fitting TRBD2. The ends lost 4 bases at V and 5 bases at J; junction bases unmatched: 8. Germline lookup yields CDR1 MGHRA and CDR2 YSYEKL. There are 17 residues in the CDR3. The CDR3 is CASSPRLAGVATGELFF. The CDR3 bases are TGCGCCAGCAGCCCCCGACTAGCGGGAGTTGCAACCGGGGAGCTGTTTTTT.

The V call is TRBV5-4, the J call TRBJ1-2, with D perhaps TRBD1 (6 bases). Germline V lookup: CDR1 SGHNT, CDR2 YYREEE (reference sequence). The CDR3 is made up of 15 amino acids. Trimming removed 4 bases at V and 0 bases at J, with 13 bases between. Here the CDR3 DNA reads TGTGCCAGCAGCCCGACTGCAGGGGCTAACTATGGCTACACCTTC. Translation gives CASSPTAGANYGYTF. Variable domain in full (rest from reference TRBV5-4 and TRBJ1-2): ETGVTQSPTHLIKTRGQQVTLRCSSQSGHNTVSWYQQALGQGPQFIFQYYREEENGRGNFPPRFSGLQFPNYSSELNVNALELDDSALYLCASSPTAGANYGYTFGSGTRLTVV.

The chain has TRBV5-1 and TRBJ2-3; TRBD2 matches at 9 bases. J was trimmed by 2 bases and V by 0 bases; bases with no gene match: 4. The CDR3 has 16 residues. CDR1 and CDR2 from the germline V gene are SGHRS and YFSETQ. CDR3 bases: TGCGCCAGCAGCTTGGCTAGCGGGGCATTCACAGATACGCAGTATTTT. Protein product: CASSLASGAFTDTQYF.

This sequence joins TRBV11-1 and TRBJ2-3; 8 bases map to TRBD1. Trimming at V came to 8 bases and at J to 2 bases, leaving 12 bases not matched to a gene. Per germline, CDR1 SGHAT and CDR2 FQDESV (reference sequence). The CDR3 spans 16 residues. The CDR3 here is CASGKGTGGPTDTQYF. The DNA for the CDR3 is TGTGCCAGCGGAAAAGGGACAGGAGGGCCCACAGATACGCAGTATTTT.

The chain employs TRBV10-3 and TRBJ2-3, with TRBD2 matching over 9 bases. The length of the CDR3 is 16 residues. V lost 2 bases and J lost 4; bases outside the gene matches: 7. Per the germline V gene, CDR1 is ENHRY and CDR2 is SYGVKD. DNA of the CDR3: TGTGCCATCAGTGAGATGGCTAGCGGGGTAGCAGATACGCAGTATTTT. It codes for CAISEMASGVADTQYF.

The gene calls are TRBV18 and TRBJ2-2; D is possibly TRBD1 (6 bases). V dropped 0 bases and J dropped 13 bases, with 9 bases sitting between them. From germline, CDR1 is KGHSH and CDR2 LQKENI. This CDR3 comprises 12 residues. Here the CDR3 DNA reads TGTGCCAGCTCACCACCACAGGGTTTGCTGTTTTTT. Its translation is CASSPPQGLLFF.

This chain joins TRBV10-3 and TRBJ1-5, with D tentatively TRBD1 (6 bases). The CDR3 consists of 15 residues. CDR1 is ENHRY, CDR2 SYGVKD, per germline. V lost 0 bases to trimming and J lost 6 bases, with 12 bases between them. The CDR3 is CAISESGGAGQPQHF. The CDR3 coding sequence is TGTGCCATCAGTGAGTCTGGGGGGGCTGGTCAGCCCCAGCATTTT.

The chain couples TRBV27 to TRBJ2-7; TRBD2 aligns across 11 bases. V lost 2 bases, J lost 0 bases, and 6 bases stayed unmatched. The CDR3 covers 17 residues. Germline V gene lookup returns CDR1 MNHEY and CDR2 SMNVEV (reference sequence). CDR3 loop: CASSLIAGGLPSYEQYF. The CDR3 nucleotides are TGTGCCAGCAGTTTAATAGCGGGAGGGCTCCCCTCCTACGAGCAGTACTTC.

The V and J genes are TRBV28 and TRBJ1-1, with unresolved D. The V gene's germline CDR1 is MDHEN and CDR2 SYDVKM. The CDR3 has 13 amino acids. The V and J ends lost 4 bases and 0 bases respectively, with 6 bases between them. The CDR3 sequence is CASSSTMNTEAFF. The CDR3 DNA reads as TGTGCCAGCAGTTCAACAATGAACACTGAAGCTTTCTTT. Full variable domain (outside the CDR3, taken from reference TRBV28 and TRBJ1-1): DVKVTQSSRYLVKRTGEKVFLECVQDMDHENMFWYRQDPGLGLRLIYFSYDVKMKEKGDIPEGYSVSREKKERFSLILESASTNQTSMYLCASSSTMNTEAFFGQGTRLTVV.

The V call is TRBV28, the J call TRBJ2-1; a weak D match, TRBD2 (6 bases). The V end lost 4 bases, the J end lost 4 bases, and 11 bases lay between the germline ends. CDR1 is MDHEN and CDR2 is SYDVKM in the germline V gene. The CDR3 is made up of 14 amino acids. This CDR3 is CASSYTGAYNEQFF. The CDR3 DNA is TGTGCCAGCAGTTACACGGGAGCATACAATGAGCAGTTCTTC. The whole variable domain, filled in from reference TRBV28 and TRBJ2-1, reads DVKVTQSSRYLVKRTGEKVFLECVQDMDHENMFWYRQDPGLGLRLIYFSYDVKMKEKGDIPEGYSVSREKKERFSLILESASTNQTSMYLCASSYTGAYNEQFFGPGTRLTVL.

The V call is TRBV7-9, the J call TRBJ2-1, with 13 nucleotides matching TRBD2. The CDR3 contains 15 residues. Per the germline V gene, CDR1 is SEHNR and CDR2 is FQNEAQ (reference sequence). V shed 4 bases and J 7 bases; nucleotides not matched to a gene: 4. CDR3 in DNA: TGTGCCAGCAGCTCATGGACTAGCGGGAGTAATGAGCAGTTCTTC. Amino acids: CASSSWTSGSNEQFF.

The chain joins TRBV18 to TRBJ2-2; 7 nucleotides agree with TRBD1. Germline V CDR1 and CDR2: KGHSH, LQKENI. V shed 2 bases, J shed 5 bases, and the junction held 5 bases outside the gene matches. This CDR3 has 15 amino acids. The CDR3 loop is CASSPMRGQTGELFF. CDR3 nucleotide sequence: TGTGCCAGCTCACCAATGAGGGGGCAAACCGGGGAGCTGTTTTTT.